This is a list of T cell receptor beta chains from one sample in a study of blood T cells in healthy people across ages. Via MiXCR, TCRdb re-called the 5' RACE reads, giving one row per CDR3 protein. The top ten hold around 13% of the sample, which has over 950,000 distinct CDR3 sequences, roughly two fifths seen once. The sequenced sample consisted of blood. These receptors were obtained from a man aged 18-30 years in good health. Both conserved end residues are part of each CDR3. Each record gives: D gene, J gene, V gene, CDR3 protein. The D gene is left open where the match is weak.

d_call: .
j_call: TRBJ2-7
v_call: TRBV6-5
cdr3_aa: CASSYGLGEQYF

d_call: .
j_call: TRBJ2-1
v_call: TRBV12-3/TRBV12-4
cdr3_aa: CASSFANGQGEQFF

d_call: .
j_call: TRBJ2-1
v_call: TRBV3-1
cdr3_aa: CASSQVAQDRHNEQFF

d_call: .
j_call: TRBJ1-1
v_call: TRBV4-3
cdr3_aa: CASSRKAGTEAFF

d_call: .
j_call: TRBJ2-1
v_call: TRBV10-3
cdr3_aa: CAISELPPERYNEQFF

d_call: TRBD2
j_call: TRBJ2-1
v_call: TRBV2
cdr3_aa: CASRRVAGSSYNEQFF

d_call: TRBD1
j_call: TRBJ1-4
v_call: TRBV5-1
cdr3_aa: CASSSGQGKEKLFF

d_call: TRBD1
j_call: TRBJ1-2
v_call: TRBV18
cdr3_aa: CASAPRQGQGYTF

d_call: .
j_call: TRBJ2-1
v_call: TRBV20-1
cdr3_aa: CSARDFQDRDNERFF

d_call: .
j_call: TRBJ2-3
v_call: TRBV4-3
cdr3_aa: CAGSQETLNSRTDTQYF

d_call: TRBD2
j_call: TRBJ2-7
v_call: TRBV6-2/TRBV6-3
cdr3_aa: CASSYFLGLANNEQYF

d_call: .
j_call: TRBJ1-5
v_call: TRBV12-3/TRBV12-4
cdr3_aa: CASSPRPENNQPQHF

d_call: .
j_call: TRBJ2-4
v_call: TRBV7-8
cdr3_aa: CASSSRGGRTKNIQYF

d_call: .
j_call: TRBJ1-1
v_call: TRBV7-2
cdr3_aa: CASGWVGNTEAFF

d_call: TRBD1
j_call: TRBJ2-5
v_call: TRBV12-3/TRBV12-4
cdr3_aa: CASSTTSGGETQYF

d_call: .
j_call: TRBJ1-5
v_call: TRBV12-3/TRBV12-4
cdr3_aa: CASSLELNQPQHF

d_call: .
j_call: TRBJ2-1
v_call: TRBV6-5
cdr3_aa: CASSYASGGDEQFF

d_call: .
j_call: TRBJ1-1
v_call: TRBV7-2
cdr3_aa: CASSFSPDLNTEAFF

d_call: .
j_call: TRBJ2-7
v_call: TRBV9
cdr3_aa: CASSVAPGLTYEQYF

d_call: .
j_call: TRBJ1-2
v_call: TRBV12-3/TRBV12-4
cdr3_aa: CASSLGVIYYGYTF

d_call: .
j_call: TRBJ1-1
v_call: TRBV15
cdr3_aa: CATSRGTVGTEAFF

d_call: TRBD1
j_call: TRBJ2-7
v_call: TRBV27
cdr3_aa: CASSSPGQGYREQYF

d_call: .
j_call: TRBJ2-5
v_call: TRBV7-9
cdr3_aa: CASRGGAVLNEQYF

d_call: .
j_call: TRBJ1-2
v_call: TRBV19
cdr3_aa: CASARQETYGYTF

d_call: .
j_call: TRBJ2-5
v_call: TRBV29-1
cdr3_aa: CSVARLLGETQYF

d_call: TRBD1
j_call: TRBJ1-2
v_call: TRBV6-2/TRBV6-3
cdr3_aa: CASRARTGHGYTF

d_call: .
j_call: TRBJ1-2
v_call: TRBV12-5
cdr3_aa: CASGLALGGGYTF

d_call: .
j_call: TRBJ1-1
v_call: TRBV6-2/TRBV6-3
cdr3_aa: CASSYSRGSGTEAFF

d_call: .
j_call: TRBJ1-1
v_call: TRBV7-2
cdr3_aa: CASSTGGLNTEAFF

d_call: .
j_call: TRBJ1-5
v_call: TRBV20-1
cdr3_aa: CSADDGGSPQHF

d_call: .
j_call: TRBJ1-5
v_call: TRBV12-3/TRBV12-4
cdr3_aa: CASSLSGNSNQPQHF

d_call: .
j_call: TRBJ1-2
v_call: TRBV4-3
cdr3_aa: CASSQSLSPRPRGYTF

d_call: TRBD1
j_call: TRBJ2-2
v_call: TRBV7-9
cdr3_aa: CASSLAKAVIPDRPTGELFF

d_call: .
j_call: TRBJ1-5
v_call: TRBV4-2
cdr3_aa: CASSQTVREDQPQHF

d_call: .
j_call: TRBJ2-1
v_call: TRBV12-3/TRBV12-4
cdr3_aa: CASSFLGAVLGAEQFF

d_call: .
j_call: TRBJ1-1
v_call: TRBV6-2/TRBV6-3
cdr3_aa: CASTTIGTEAFF

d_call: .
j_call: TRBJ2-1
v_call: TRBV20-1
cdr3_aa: CSASRSNSYNEQFF

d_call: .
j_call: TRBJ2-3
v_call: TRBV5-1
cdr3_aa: CASSSTGTITDTQYF

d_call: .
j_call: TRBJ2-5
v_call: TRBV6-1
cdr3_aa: CTSSAQGEAAYNEQYF

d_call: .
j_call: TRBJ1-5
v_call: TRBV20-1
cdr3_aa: CSARMGDQPQHF